Listed below are T cell receptor beta chains from one sample, sequenced in a study of T-cell memory formation after mild COVID-19. TCRdb itself ran the 5' RACE reads through MiXCR, one entry per CDR3 protein. The sample has over 120,000 distinct CDR3 sequences, approximately 21% seen once. The sequencing sample was made of PBMCs or a T cell subset sorted from them (not recorded which). The receptors were gathered from an adult woman who had mild COVID-19 (a few samples of this study predate the infection). Cell type and time point are not known. Both conserved end residues are part of each CDR3. Each record gives: J gene, V gene, D gene, clone size, CDR3 DNA, CDR3 protein. The D gene is left open where the match is weak. The listing skips clone size in some rows; elsewhere it reads once, few, many or a size class.

j_gene: TRBJ1-1; v_gene: TRBV3-1; d_gene: .; abundance: .; CDR3nt: TGTGCCAGCAGCCCGGGAGGGGCCGGGGCTTTCTTT; CDR3aa: CASSPGGAGAFF
j_gene: TRBJ2-6; v_gene: TRBV3-1; d_gene: .; abundance: .; CDR3nt: TGTGCCAGCAGCCCGGGACCGCTATCCAACTCTGGGGCCAACGTCCTGACTTTC; CDR3aa: CASSPGPLSNSGANVLTF
j_gene: TRBJ2-3; v_gene: TRBV7-8; d_gene: .; abundance: few; CDR3nt: TGTGCCAGCAGCGAAGAAGGGGCCACAGATACGCAGTATTTT; CDR3aa: CASSEEGATDTQYF
j_gene: TRBJ2-7; v_gene: TRBV12-3/TRBV12-4; d_gene: TRBD1; abundance: few; CDR3nt: TGTGCCAGCAGCCCTCAGGACAGGGCGATCTCCTACGAGCAGTACTTC; CDR3aa: CASSPQDRAISYEQYF
j_gene: TRBJ1-1; v_gene: TRBV29-1; d_gene: .; abundance: once; CDR3nt: TGCAGCGTCCTACAGAGGCTCAACACTGAAGCTTTCTTT; CDR3aa: CSVLQRLNTEAFF
j_gene: TRBJ2-3; v_gene: TRBV4-2; d_gene: .; abundance: .; CDR3nt: TGTGCCAGCAGCCCTCGGTCCGGCGGGGCCGGCACAGATACGCAGTATTTT; CDR3aa: CASSPRSGGAGTDTQYF
j_gene: TRBJ2-2; v_gene: TRBV18; d_gene: .; abundance: .; CDR3nt: TGTGCCAGCTCACCACGGACAAACACCGGGGAGCTGTTTTTT; CDR3aa: CASSPRTNTGELFF
j_gene: TRBJ2-1; v_gene: TRBV29-1; d_gene: .; abundance: medium-sized; CDR3nt: TGCAGCGTTGAACCCCCTGGTAGCAGGCTCTACAATGAGCAGTTCTTC; CDR3aa: CSVEPPGSRLYNEQFF
j_gene: TRBJ2-1; v_gene: TRBV2; d_gene: TRBD2; abundance: few; CDR3nt: TGTGCCAGCATGGGGGGAGGGTCCTACAATGAGCAGTTCTTC; CDR3aa: CASMGGGSYNEQFF
j_gene: TRBJ2-3; v_gene: TRBV18; d_gene: .; abundance: few; CDR3nt: TGTGCCAGCTCACCAACGAGGACAGATACGCAGTATTTT; CDR3aa: CASSPTRTDTQYF
j_gene: TRBJ1-2; v_gene: TRBV2; d_gene: TRBD1; abundance: .; CDR3nt: TGTGCCAGCAGGGACAGGGGGCAGGATGGCTACACCTTC; CDR3aa: CASRDRGQDGYTF
j_gene: TRBJ2-1; v_gene: TRBV6-2/TRBV6-3; d_gene: TRBD2; abundance: .; CDR3nt: TGTGCCAGCAGGGGTGGACTAGCGGGGGTACCCCTCTACAATGAGCAGTTCTTC; CDR3aa: CASRGGLAGVPLYNEQFF
j_gene: TRBJ2-3; v_gene: TRBV5-1; d_gene: TRBD2; abundance: few; CDR3nt: TGCGCCAGCAGCCCTCGTCCTAGCGGGGACACAGATACGCAGTATTTT; CDR3aa: CASSPRPSGDTDTQYF
j_gene: TRBJ1-4; v_gene: TRBV5-1; d_gene: .; abundance: few; CDR3nt: TGCGCCAGCAGCTTGGAGCTTAATGAAAAACTGTTTTTT; CDR3aa: CASSLELNEKLFF
j_gene: TRBJ1-2; v_gene: TRBV5-1; d_gene: .; abundance: .; CDR3nt: TGCGCCAGCAGCTCCGCGGACAGTCTCTATGGCTACACCTTC; CDR3aa: CASSSADSLYGYTF
j_gene: TRBJ1-3; v_gene: TRBV7-2; d_gene: .; abundance: few; CDR3nt: TGTGCCAGCACAGGTACCACTGGAAACACCATATATTTT; CDR3aa: CASTGTTGNTIYF
j_gene: TRBJ2-3; v_gene: TRBV7-9; d_gene: TRBD2; abundance: .; CDR3nt: TGTGCCAGCAGCGCACTAGCGGGGCTCACAGATACGCAGTATTTT; CDR3aa: CASSALAGLTDTQYF
j_gene: TRBJ1-1; v_gene: TRBV4-3; d_gene: .; abundance: few; CDR3nt: TGCGCCAGCAGCCCCCTGGCAGGGAAAATCGAGTACACTGAAGCTTTCTTT; CDR3aa: CASSPLAGKIEYTEAFF
j_gene: TRBJ2-5; v_gene: TRBV12-3/TRBV12-4; d_gene: TRBD2; abundance: few; CDR3nt: TGTGCCAGCAGCAGGACTAGCGGGGGTCGGAAAGAGACCCAGTACTTC; CDR3aa: CASSRTSGGRKETQYF
j_gene: TRBJ2-7; v_gene: TRBV10-3; d_gene: .; abundance: many; CDR3nt: TGTGCCATCGGACGGGAGCTGGATTACGAGCAGTACTTC; CDR3aa: CAIGRELDYEQYF
j_gene: TRBJ1-2; v_gene: TRBV6-1; d_gene: .; abundance: .; CDR3nt: TGTGCCAGCAGTGAAGGTCACCGTTATCGCTACACCTTC; CDR3aa: CASSEGHRYRYTF
j_gene: TRBJ2-7; v_gene: TRBV7-8; d_gene: .; abundance: .; CDR3nt: TGTGCCAGCAGCCTAAAGCCAGTGGTAAGGACCGAGATTTCCTACGAGCAGTACTTC; CDR3aa: CASSLKPVVRTEISYEQYF
j_gene: TRBJ2-1; v_gene: TRBV12-3/TRBV12-4; d_gene: .; abundance: once; CDR3nt: TGTGCCAGCAGTTCTTTTAAGGGGGGCTCTAGCTTCTTC; CDR3aa: CASSSFKGGSSFF
j_gene: TRBJ2-7; v_gene: TRBV5-5; d_gene: .; abundance: few; CDR3nt: TGTGCCAGCAGCTCGACCTGGTCGGCCTACGAGCAGTACTTC; CDR3aa: CASSSTWSAYEQYF
j_gene: TRBJ2-2; v_gene: TRBV7-9; d_gene: .; abundance: few; CDR3nt: TGTGCCAGCAGCTTCGGACAGCGGAAGAACACCGGGGAGCTGTTTTTT; CDR3aa: CASSFGQRKNTGELFF
j_gene: TRBJ2-2; v_gene: TRBV11-2; d_gene: .; abundance: .; CDR3nt: TGTGCCAGCAGCTTACAGGTTTTCGGGGAGCTGTTTTTT; CDR3aa: CASSLQVFGELFF
j_gene: TRBJ1-2; v_gene: TRBV9; d_gene: TRBD1; abundance: .; CDR3nt: TGTGCCAGCAGCGATCGGACAGGGAACTATGGCTACACCTTC; CDR3aa: CASSDRTGNYGYTF
j_gene: TRBJ1-5; v_gene: TRBV5-1; d_gene: .; abundance: few; CDR3nt: TGCGCCAGCAGCTCCACCGGGGATTGGAATCAGCCCCAGCATTTT; CDR3aa: CASSSTGDWNQPQHF
j_gene: TRBJ1-2; v_gene: TRBV5-5; d_gene: .; abundance: .; CDR3nt: TGTGCCAGCCGCTCGGGTAGCAGTCAATATGGCTACACCTTC; CDR3aa: CASRSGSSQYGYTF
j_gene: TRBJ2-3; v_gene: TRBV7-3; d_gene: .; abundance: few; CDR3nt: TGTGCCAGCAGCTTAGGGGACGCGGCGAGCACAGATACGCAGTATTTT; CDR3aa: CASSLGDAASTDTQYF
j_gene: TRBJ2-7; v_gene: TRBV9; d_gene: TRBD1; abundance: .; CDR3nt: TGTGCCAGCAATAGCGGACAGGGGTCATACGAGCAGTACTTC; CDR3aa: CASNSGQGSYEQYF
j_gene: TRBJ2-5; v_gene: TRBV20-1; d_gene: .; abundance: many; CDR3nt: TGCAGTGCACCGAAACCGGGGGAAGAGACCCAGTACTTC; CDR3aa: CSAPKPGEETQYF
j_gene: TRBJ2-1; v_gene: TRBV11-3; d_gene: .; abundance: .; CDR3nt: TGTGCCAGCAGCTTAAGCCCGAATAATGAGCAGTTCTTC; CDR3aa: CASSLSPNNEQFF
j_gene: TRBJ2-1; v_gene: TRBV5-5; d_gene: TRBD2; abundance: many; CDR3nt: TGTGCCAGCAGCACTAGCGGGTCGAACAACAATGAGCAGTTCTTC; CDR3aa: CASSTSGSNNNEQFF
j_gene: TRBJ2-1; v_gene: TRBV20-1; d_gene: .; abundance: many; CDR3nt: TGCAGTGCCCACCCTTCCTCCTACAATGAGCAGTTCTTC; CDR3aa: CSAHPSSYNEQFF
j_gene: TRBJ1-1; v_gene: TRBV3-1; d_gene: .; abundance: few; CDR3nt: TGTGCCAGCAGCCAAGATCTGACAGTGAACACTGAAGCTTTCTTT; CDR3aa: CASSQDLTVNTEAFF
j_gene: TRBJ2-3; v_gene: TRBV3-1; d_gene: TRBD2; abundance: few; CDR3nt: TGTGCCAGCAGCCGGACTAGCGGGAGAACAGATACGCAGTATTTT; CDR3aa: CASSRTSGRTDTQYF
j_gene: TRBJ1-1; v_gene: TRBV5-1; d_gene: .; abundance: few; CDR3nt: TGCGCCAGCAGCTTCGGTAGGGGGGCTGAAGCTTTCTTT; CDR3aa: CASSFGRGAEAFF
j_gene: TRBJ2-5; v_gene: TRBV5-1; d_gene: .; abundance: .; CDR3nt: TGCGCCAGCAGCGTCTCCGGGGACCGGACAGAGACCCAGTACTTC; CDR3aa: CASSVSGDRTETQYF
j_gene: TRBJ1-5; v_gene: TRBV5-1; d_gene: .; abundance: few; CDR3nt: TGCGCCAGCAGTTCGTTGGGGGAGGTCGGTCAGCCCCAGCATTTT; CDR3aa: CASSSLGEVGQPQHF
j_gene: TRBJ1-1; v_gene: TRBV14; d_gene: TRBD1; abundance: .; CDR3nt: TGTGCCAGCAGCCAAGATCAGACAGGGAGAGCTGAAGCTTTCTTT; CDR3aa: CASSQDQTGRAEAFF
j_gene: TRBJ2-2; v_gene: TRBV7-6; d_gene: TRBD2; abundance: few; CDR3nt: TGTGCCAGCAGCTTAGTTTCTAGCGGGGGGCACACCGGGGAGCTGTTTTTT; CDR3aa: CASSLVSSGGHTGELFF
j_gene: TRBJ2-2; v_gene: TRBV27; d_gene: .; abundance: .; CDR3nt: TGTGCCAGCAGTTTAGGTGGTTCGGCGAACACCGGGGAGCTGTTTTTT; CDR3aa: CASSLGGSANTGELFF
j_gene: TRBJ2-1; v_gene: TRBV7-6; d_gene: .; abundance: few; CDR3nt: TGTGCCAGCAGCGCGCTGGCAGGGCCCCGCAATGAGCAGTTCTTC; CDR3aa: CASSALAGPRNEQFF